The 15 T cell receptor beta chains reported below all come from one sample, sequenced in a study of blood T cell repertoires in COVID-19. The data were produced by immunoSEQ multiplex PCR, yet TCRdb's version contains in-frame clones alone and is incomplete. Of roughly 130,000 clones listed, 70% to 90% are singletons. The sequenced sample consisted of peripheral blood. The receptors were gathered from a woman aged 60-75 years with acute or convalescent COVID-19.

The chain is built from TRBV2 and TRBJ2-5; possibly TRBD2 for D (5 bases). The V and J ends lost 1 base and 7 bases respectively, with 13 bases between them. The germline gives CDR1 SNHLY, CDR2 FYNNEI. This CDR3 is built from 14 residues. The CDR3 is CASSEGASRGTQYF. In nucleotides, the CDR3 is TGTGCCAGCAGTGAAGGGGCTAGCCGGGGGACCCAGTACTTC.

V gene TRBV7-9 combines with J gene TRBJ1-5; D may be TRBD1 (6 bases). V lost 1 base and J lost 6, with 13 bases in between. CDR3 length: 15 amino acids. The germline V gene encodes CDR1 SEHNR and CDR2 FQNEAQ (reference sequence). CDR3 coding DNA: TGTGCCAGCAGCTTAGGGCGGGGGGCGGCTCAGCCCCAGCATTTT. Its protein product is CASSLGRGAAQPQHF.

The rearrangement joins TRBV28 to TRBJ1-5; TRBD1 matches 8 bases. The germline CDR1 and CDR2 sequences are MDHEN and SYDVKM. The CDR3 covers 15 residues. Germline trimming cut 5 bases from V and 7 bases from J; bases unmatched to any gene: 10. The CDR3 is CASSTPDRDGQPQHF. The CDR3 DNA is TGTGCCAGCAGTACTCCGGACAGGGACGGCCAGCCCCAGCATTTT.

The chain uses TRBV25-1 and TRBJ1-1, with 7 bases aligning to TRBD1. Germline loops: CDR1 MGHDK, CDR2 SYGVNS. Trimming at V came to 4 bases and at J to 6 bases, leaving 8 bases not matched to a gene. The CDR3 spans 14 residues. CDR3 in DNA: TGTGCCAGCAGTGGAGGAGGGGGCTTCGCTGAAGCTTTCTTT. Its protein is CASSGGGGFAEAFF.

The chain couples TRBV28 to TRBJ2-3; 15 nucleotides match TRBD2. The CDR3 sequence is 17 residues long. J was trimmed by 6 bases and V by 5 bases; bases with no gene match: 9. The V gene's germline CDR1 is MDHEN and CDR2 SYDVKM. The CDR3 protein is CASSPPGLAGGIDTQYF. The CDR3 nucleotides read TGTGCCAGCAGTCCCCCGGGACTAGCGGGAGGAATCGATACGCAGTATTTT.

This sequence joins TRBV10-3 and TRBJ2-5; 9 bases align to TRBD2. CDR3 size: 20 residues. Looked up from germline, CDR1 is ENHRY and CDR2 is SYGVKD. Trimming at V came to 7 bases and at J to 0 bases, leaving 21 bases not matched to a gene. The CDR3 sequence is CAIKVGSGSPGLTYQETQYF. CDR3 in DNA: TGTGCCATCAAGGTAGGTAGCGGGAGTCCTGGCCTGACGTACCAAGAGACCCAGTACTTC.

The rearrangement joins TRBV7-9 to TRBJ1-1; D gene ambiguous. The CDR3 sequence is 12 residues long. Trimming pared 1 base from V and 7 bases from J, leaving 7 bases between. Per the germline V gene, CDR1 is SEHNR and CDR2 is FQNEAQ (reference sequence). The CDR3 here is CASSLDHIEAFF. The DNA of the CDR3 is TGTGCCAGCAGCTTAGATCACATTGAAGCTTTCTTT.

V usage is TRBV5-1 and J usage is TRBJ1-2, with D perhaps matching TRBD1 (5 bases). V was trimmed by 4 bases and J by 5 bases, leaving 12 bases between them. Germline assignment: CDR1 SGHRS and CDR2 YFSETQ. The CDR3 loop spans 13 amino acids. Here the CDR3 reads CASSGGDVYGYTF. CDR3 DNA: TGCGCCAGCAGCGGGGGGGACGTATATGGCTACACCTTC.

The chain uses TRBV11-2 and TRBJ1-2; no firm D call. The germline CDR1 and CDR2 sequences are SGHAT and FQNNGV. This CDR3 has 13 amino acids. Trimming cost V 3 bases and J 4 bases, with 9 bases left between them. CDR3 coding DNA: TGTGCCAGCAGCTTCCAAAACGGCTATGGCTACACCTTC. Its translation is CASSFQNGYGYTF.

For the CDR3, the DNA is TGTGCCAGCAGTGACGGGGGGCGCGTAAACACTGAAGCTTTCTTT. It yields the protein CASSDGGRVNTEAFF. V and J are TRBV2 and TRBJ1-1, with a tentative D call TRBD1 (6 bases). The CDR3 has 15 amino acids. Looked up from germline, CDR1 is SNHLY and CDR2 is FYNNEI. Trimming removed 3 bases from V and 2 bases from J, with 13 bases in between.

The V and J genes are TRBV28 and TRBJ1-5, with unresolved D. There are 13 residues in the CDR3. Trimming took 8 bases from V and 10 from J, leaving 18 bases between them. Germline V lookup: CDR1 MDHEN, CDR2 SYDVKM. This CDR3 is CASREGIAGPQHF. The CDR3, as DNA: TGTGCCAGCCGTGAAGGCATAGCGGGCCCCCAGCATTTT.

This clone has a handful of counts. The V gene is TRBV28, the J gene TRBJ1-2; D is ambiguous. The CDR3 covers 15 residues. The V and J ends lost 6 bases and 2 bases respectively, with 16 bases between them. CDR1 is MDHEN, CDR2 SYDVKM, per germline. CDR3: CASSPLGVGNYGYTF. CDR3 in DNA: TGTGCCAGCAGCCCCCTCGGGGTAGGGAACTATGGCTACACCTTC.

This clone was picked up one time. The chain uses TRBV9 and TRBJ1-1; 7 bases align to TRBD1. The trim removed 4 bases at V and 6 bases at J, leaving 9 bases unmatched. There are 14 residues in the CDR3. CDR1 SGDLS and CDR2 YYNGEE come from the germline V gene. DNA for the CDR3: TGTGCCAGCAGCACCCAGGGGGGAGGCTCTGAAGCTTTCTTT. Protein product: CASSTQGGGSEAFF. The entire variable domain, with the rest obtained from reference TRBV9 and TRBJ1-1, is as follows: DSGVTQTPKHLITATGQRVTLRCSPRSGDLSVYWYQQSLDQGLQFLIQYYNGEERAKGNILERFSAQQFPDLHSELNLSSLELGDSALYFCASSTQGGGSEAFFGQGTRLTVV.

The rearrangement joins TRBV28 to TRBJ2-5; no reliable D call. Germline lookup yields CDR1 MDHEN and CDR2 SYDVKM. Trimming cost V 5 bases and J 5 bases, with 9 bases left between them. There are 12 residues in the CDR3. The CDR3 DNA reads as TGTGCCAGCAGTGAGGTTCGGGAGACCCAGTACTTC. This codes for CASSEVRETQYF. The variable domain in full, completed from reference TRBV28 and TRBJ2-5, reads DVKVTQSSRYLVKRTGEKVFLECVQDMDHENMFWYRQDPGLGLRLIYFSYDVKMKEKGDIPEGYSVSREKKERFSLILESASTNQTSMYLCASSEVRETQYFGPGTRLLVL.

The genes are TRBV7-6 and TRBJ2-2, with TRBD2 as a possible D gene (5 bases). This CDR3 is 16 amino acids long. The germline CDR1 and CDR2 sequences are SGHVS and FNYEAQ. V lost 5 bases to trimming and J lost 1 base, with 14 bases between them. The CDR3 sequence: CASSPVVRVNTGELFF. CDR3 in DNA: TGTGCCAGCAGCCCGGTCGTGAGGGTGAACACCGGGGAGCTGTTTTTT.